A single sample is the source of the 12 T cell receptor beta chains below, sequenced in a study of T cells in Graves' hyperthyroidism and ophthalmopathy. The investigators amplified TCR beta CDR3 regions from RNA transcripts. When the TCR CDR3 underwent first-round RT-PCR, the HTBI primer set was used. Using its own MiXCR run on the multiplex PCR reads, TCRdb lists one record per CDR3 protein. The repertoire has 300,000 to 400,000 distinct CDR3 sequences, around 20% of them found once; the top ten carry roughly 52%. The sample consisted of blood. These TCRs come from a woman aged 50 to 60 with Graves' hyperthyroidism.

This clonotype has ten or more counts. The CDR3 loop is CASSDNLRAFF. DNA for the CDR3: TGTGCCAGCAGTGATAACCTCCGAGCTTTCTTT. V gene TRBV6-1 combines with J gene TRBJ1-1; D is undetermined. This CDR3 is 11 amino acids long. Trimming took off 3 bases at V and 10 bases at J, with 9 bases between the two ends. Looked up from germline, CDR1 is MNHNS and CDR2 is SASEGT.

This clonotype has at least ten counts. V usage is TRBV28 and J usage is TRBJ1-1; D remains unclear. CDR1 is MDHEN, CDR2 SYDVKM, per germline. Trimming took off 6 bases at V and 4 bases at J, with 12 bases between the two ends. CDR3 length: 13 residues. Here the CDR3 DNA reads TGTGCCAGCAGCCCCACAGTGGGCACTGAAGCTTTCTTT. Amino acids: CASSPTVGTEAFF.

This sequence joins TRBV28 and TRBJ2-2; D possibly corresponds to TRBD1 (5 bases). V dropped 6 bases and J dropped 4 bases, with 18 bases sitting between them. CDR1 MDHEN and CDR2 SYDVKM come from the germline V gene. The CDR3 sequence is 16 residues long. The CDR3 sequence is CASRTGQGIVTGELFF. The CDR3 nucleotides are TGTGCCAGCAGGACGGGCCAGGGCATCGTCACCGGGGAGCTGTTTTTT.

Only a few counts were recorded for this clonotype. The DNA of the CDR3 is TGTGCCAGTAGTATTGAGTCGTCGAGACTGCACTATGGCTACACCTTC. Its protein is CASSIESSRLHYGYTF. The J gene is TRBJ1-2, the V gene TRBV19; no definite D call. Germline loops: CDR1 LNHDA, CDR2 SQIVND (reference sequence). Trimming removed 3 bases at V and 3 bases at J, with 17 bases between. CDR3 size: 16 residues.

With respect to this clonotype: The CDR3 ends on some other residue instead of the conserved phenylalanine or tryptophan, so this is likely a read error. This chain joins TRBV5-1 and TRBJ2-5; 9 nucleotides agree with TRBD1. V was pared by 4 bases and J by 3 bases, with 4 bases of the junction left unmatched. The CDR3 spans 14 residues. CDR1 and CDR2 (germline): SGHRS, YFSETQ. Written as DNA, the CDR3 is TGCGCCAGCAGCCCTCGGACAGGGGAAGAGACCCAGTACCTC. It specifies CASSPRTGEETQYL.

This clonotype was recorded many times. The chain employs TRBV3-1 and TRBJ1-1, with 8 positions matching TRBD1. The V gene end was trimmed by 4 bases and the J gene end by 1 base; junction bases not matched to a gene: 2. There are 14 residues in the CDR3. CDR1 and CDR2 (germline): LGHDT, YNNKEL (reference sequence). Here the CDR3 reads CASSRQGTNTEAFF. CDR3 nucleotide sequence: TGTGCCAGCAGCCGACAGGGGACGAACACTGAAGCTTTCTTT.

The table lists this clonotype with many counts. The chain uses TRBV9 and TRBJ2-5, with 12 bases matching TRBD2. V shed 0 bases, J shed 0 bases, and the junction held 6 bases outside the gene matches. Germline V gene lookup returns CDR1 SGDLS and CDR2 YYNGEE. The CDR3 spans 18 residues. CDR3 protein: CASSVDPSGGEYQETQYF. As DNA, the CDR3 is TGTGCCAGCAGCGTAGATCCTAGCGGGGGGGAGTACCAAGAGACCCAGTACTTC.

This clonotype was counted many times. This chain connects TRBV4-1 to TRBJ1-1; D call uncertain. This CDR3 comprises 14 residues. The germline V gene has CDR1 MGHRA and CDR2 YSYEKL. V lost 4 bases and J 0 bases, leaving 9 bases between the germline ends. CDR3: CASSPYTLNTEAFF. The CDR3 DNA reads TGCGCCAGCAGCCCTTATACCTTGAACACTGAAGCTTTCTTT.

Details on this clonotype: A much larger clone lies one base from this, so it may be a read error. This chain connects TRBV30 to TRBJ2-6; 8 bases map to TRBD1. The CDR3 extends over 16 amino acids. Per germline, CDR1 GTSNPN and CDR2 SVGIG (reference sequence). The CDR3 here is CAWSLYRGTGPNVLTF. CDR3 in DNA: TGTGCCTGGAGCTTGTACAGGGGGACTGGGCCCAACGTCCTGACTTTC.

This clonotype has ten or more counts. The junction and the germline gene differ at one end; a read error may be behind it. This rearrangement joins TRBV2 to TRBJ2-7, with 7 bases aligning to TRBD1. There are 14 residues in the CDR3. Germline assignment: CDR1 SNHLY and CDR2 FYNNEI. CDR3 sequence: CASSRQGSSHEQYF. Here the CDR3 DNA reads TGTGCCAGCAGTCGACAGGGATCCTCCCACGAGCAGTACTTC.

The rearrangement joins TRBV4-1 to TRBJ2-1; D is undetermined. This CDR3 contains 15 residues. Trimming took off 1 base at V and 6 bases at J, with 13 bases between the two ends. Germline V gene sequence: CDR1 MGHRA, CDR2 YSYEKL. As DNA, the CDR3 is TGCGCCAGCAGCCAAGTCATCCGGGTTGGCAATGAGCAGTTCTTC. Translation: CASSQVIRVGNEQFF.

The genes are TRBV12-5 and TRBJ2-3, with D unclear. CDR3 size: 11 residues. Trimming took 3 bases from V and 6 from J, leaving 4 bases between them. Germline V gives CDR1 LGHNT, CDR2 FRNRAP. In DNA, the CDR3 is TGTGCTAGTGGTTTCATGGATACGCAGTATTTT. Its protein product is CASGFMDTQYF.